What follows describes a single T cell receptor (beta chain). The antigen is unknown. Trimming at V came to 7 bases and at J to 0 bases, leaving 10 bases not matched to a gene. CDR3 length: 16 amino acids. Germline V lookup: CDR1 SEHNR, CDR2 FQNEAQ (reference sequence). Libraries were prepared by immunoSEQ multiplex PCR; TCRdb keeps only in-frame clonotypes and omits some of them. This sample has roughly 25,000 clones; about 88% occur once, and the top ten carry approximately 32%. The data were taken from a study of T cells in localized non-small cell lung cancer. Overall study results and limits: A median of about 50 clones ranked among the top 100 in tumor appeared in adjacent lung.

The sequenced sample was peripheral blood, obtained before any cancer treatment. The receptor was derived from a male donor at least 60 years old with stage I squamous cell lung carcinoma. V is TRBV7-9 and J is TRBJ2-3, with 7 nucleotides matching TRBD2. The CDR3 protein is CASTPSGGLSTDTQYF. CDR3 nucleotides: TGTGCCAGCACCCCTTCGGGGGGACTTAGCACAGATACGCAGTATTTT.